Each of the 27 T cell receptor beta chains below was sequenced from the same sample in a study of breast tumors, draining lymph nodes, adjacent tissues. Axillary draining lymph nodes of breast cancer patients supplied the node samples. TCRdb reanalysed the multiplex PCR reads using MiXCR and keeps one entry per CDR3 protein. Altogether approximately 180,000 distinct CDR3 sequences are present, around a third being singletons, with the ten largest covering about 3.7%. The specimen was axillary lymph node tissue. The receptor source for this set is a female donor with breast cancer. Some clones in this sample may be carry-over from other donors' samples.

This clonotype showed up many times. J is TRBJ2-3 and V is TRBV6-5; D perhaps matches TRBD1 (6 bases). The germline gives CDR1 MNHEY, CDR2 SVGAGI. The CDR3 contains 14 residues. Deletions cut 3 bases from V and 6 bases from J, with 13 bases between. The chain's CDR3 is CASSYRQGTDTQYF. CDR3 in DNA: TGTGCCAGCAGTTATCGTCAGGGGACGGATACGCAGTATTTT.

With respect to this clonotype: This may stem from a read error, because a much larger clone lies one nucleotide away. This sequence joins TRBV7-6 and TRBJ2-1; 12 bases line up with TRBD2. With V trimmed by 5 bases and J by 8 bases, 10 bases remained unmatched. This CDR3 is 16 amino acids long. In germline, CDR1 is SGHVS, CDR2 FNYEAQ. CDR3 in DNA: TGTGCCAGCAGCCCCGTCCTAGCGGGGGGGCCTGATGAGCAGTTCTTC. Encoded protein: CASSPVLAGGPDEQFF.

The chain combines TRBV19 with TRBJ1-1; D not resolved. The V end lost 9 bases, the J end lost 0 bases, and 11 bases lay between the germline ends. The CDR3 sequence is 13 residues long. The germline V gene has CDR1 LNHDA and CDR2 SQIVND (reference sequence). DNA for the CDR3: TGTGCCAGCGAGAGGGTCTTGAACACTGAAGCTTTCTTT. Translation gives CASERVLNTEAFF.

Ten or more counts support this clonotype. This CDR3 reads CASSKFGAYRRSNQPQHF. The CDR3 DNA follows: TGTGCCAGCAGCAAATTCGGGGCCTATAGAAGGAGCAATCAGCCCCAGCATTTT. The rearrangement joins TRBV5-6 to TRBJ1-5, with D perhaps TRBD1 (5 bases). Germline CDR1 and CDR2: SGHDT and YYEEEE. V lost 4 bases to trimming and J lost 1 base, with 21 bases between them. This CDR3 region has 18 residues.

This clonotype has at least ten counts. The rearrangement joins TRBV20-1 to TRBJ1-2; weak D call: TRBD1 (6 bases). Germline CDR1 is DFQATT and CDR2 is SNEGSKA (reference sequence). The length of the CDR3 is 11 residues. Trimming shortened V by 6 bases and J by 4 bases, and 9 bases separated the two germline ends. The CDR3 protein is CSAVGGYGYTF. Here the CDR3 DNA reads TGCAGTGCAGTAGGGGGCTATGGCTACACCTTC.

Details on this clonotype: Because it lacks the conserved phenylalanine or tryptophan at the end, this CDR3 is likely a read error. It is unclear where the CDR3 begins or ends on the DNA, so no DNA is shown, and the CDR3 is as TCRdb lists it. The chain uses TRBV7-3 and TRBJ1-4. The CDR3 adds up to 11 amino acids, both ends counted. Germline V lookup: CDR1 SGHTA, CDR2 FQGTGA. The CDR3 loop is CASSLSGTSGV.

The chain links TRBV20-1 to TRBJ1-1, with 8 nucleotides matching TRBD1. Losses at the gene ends were 0 bases for V and 6 bases for J; bases not matched to a gene: 3. This CDR3 has 13 residues. CDR1 is DFQATT, CDR2 SNEGSKA, per germline (reference sequence). CDR3 region: CSAREDRGSEAFF. CDR3 DNA sequence: TGCAGTGCTAGAGAAGACAGGGGCTCTGAAGCTTTCTTT.

The CDR3 is CSVVPQETQYF. In DNA, the CDR3 is TGCAGCGTTGTCCCCCAAGAGACCCAGTACTTC. The chain recombines TRBV29-1 with TRBJ2-5; D not resolved. CDR1 is SQVTM and CDR2 is ANQGSEA in the germline V gene. V was trimmed by 4 bases and J by 1 base, leaving 4 bases between them. This CDR3 spans 11 amino acids.

The V and J genes are TRBV13 and TRBJ2-1; D remains unclear. There are 17 residues in the CDR3. Trimming took off 10 bases at V and 0 bases at J, with 22 bases between the two ends. Germline V gives CDR1 PRHDT, CDR2 FYEKMQ (reference sequence). The CDR3 DNA follows: TGTGCCACCTCGGACCCCGTAAACCCAAGCTCCTACAATGAGCAGTTCTTC. Its translation is CATSDPVNPSSYNEQFF.

As to this clonotype: A much bigger clone sits one base away, suggesting this may be a read error. This chain uses TRBV6-6 with TRBJ2-5; no clear D gene. The length of the CDR3 is 11 residues. CDR1 is MNHNY and CDR2 is SVGAGI in the germline V gene (reference sequence). CDR3 in DNA: TGTGCCAGCAGTTACTCAGAGACCCAGTGCTTC. As protein: CASSYSETQCF.

In this sample, this clonotype turned up many times. This chain joins TRBV5-1 and TRBJ2-7; 15 bases match TRBD2. CDR1 and CDR2 from the germline V gene are SGHRS and YFSETQ. This CDR3 has 18 amino acids. J was trimmed by 2 bases and V by 3 bases; bases with no gene match: 9. Here the CDR3 reads CASSWMGLAGGVAYEQYF. In DNA form, the CDR3 reads TGCGCCAGCAGCTGGATGGGACTAGCGGGGGGAGTCGCCTACGAGCAGTACTTC.

CDR3 amino acids: CATSRTGKKAYGYTF. The CDR3 bases are TGTGCCACCAGCAGGACAGGGAAGAAAGCTTATGGCTACACCTTC. The chain carries TRBV15 and TRBJ1-2, with 7 bases matching TRBD1. Germline V gene data show CDR1 as LNHNV and CDR2 as YYDKDF (reference sequence). The CDR3 runs to 15 residues. J gave up 5 bases and V 3 bases, and 9 bases lay outside the gene matches.

A word on this clonotype: No conserved phenylalanine or tryptophan ends this CDR3, so it is likely a read error. This chain links TRBV7-9 with TRBJ1-2; weak D call: TRBD1 (6 bases). The length of the CDR3 is 14 residues. The germline V gene encodes CDR1 SEHNR and CDR2 FQNEAQ (reference sequence). CDR3 residues: CASSRLTGFPGYTL. CDR3 in DNA: TGCGCCAGCAGTCGCTTGACAGGTTTCCCTGGCTACACCCTC.

This clonotype was seen ten or more times. The chain combines TRBV19 with TRBJ1-5; D not certain. Germline V gives CDR1 LNHDA, CDR2 SQIVND (reference sequence). This CDR3 has 14 residues. The ends were cut back, 3 bases at V and 2 bases at J, with 8 bases in the middle. DNA for the CDR3: TGTGCCAGTAGTATGGGCCCGGGCAATCAGCCCCAGCATTTT. It encodes CASSMGPGNQPQHF.

Concerning this clonotype itself: A single base separates this from a much larger clone, so it may be a read error. The rearrangement joins TRBV11-2 to TRBJ1-3, with D unclear. The CDR3 has 16 amino acids. The V end lost 6 bases, the J end lost 7 bases, and 22 bases lay between the germline ends. In germline, CDR1 is SGHAT, CDR2 FQNNGV. CDR3 sequence reads: CASSPFQTPRRNTIYF. In DNA, the CDR3 is TGTGCCAGCAGTCCCTTCCAGACACCAAGGCGGAACACCATATATTTT.

This clonotype occurred many times. V and J are TRBV27 and TRBJ2-1; D is unresolved. Trimming removed 1 base from V and 0 bases from J, with 10 bases in between. Per germline, CDR1 MNHEY and CDR2 SMNVEV (reference sequence). This CDR3 has 16 residues. The CDR3 coding sequence is TGTGCCAGCAGTTTATTCGGACGGAGCTCCTACAATGAGCAGTTCTTC. As protein: CASSLFGRSSYNEQFF.

Ten or more counts support this clonotype. The chain joins TRBV7-2 to TRBJ2-3, with 7 bases lining up with TRBD2. The V and J ends lost 5 bases and 4 bases, in that order; junction bases with no gene match: 9. The CDR3 consists of 15 residues. The germline V gene encodes CDR1 SGHTA and CDR2 FQGNSA. This chain's CDR3 is CASSGVAGAADTQYF. The CDR3 DNA is TGTGCCAGCAGCGGAGTGGCGGGAGCGGCAGATACGCAGTATTTT.

As to this clonotype: This clone may be a read error of a much larger clone one base away. The chain uses TRBV7-9 and TRBJ1-2; D perhaps matches TRBD1 (6 bases). The CDR3 contains 15 residues. CDR1 is SEHNR, CDR2 FQNEAQ, per germline (reference sequence). The CDR3 DNA is TGTGCCAGCAGCTTAAACAGCGACGGGGGCTATGGCTACCCCTTC. Its protein product is CASSLNSDGGYGYPF. The whole variable domain, filled in from reference TRBV7-9 and TRBJ1-2, reads DTGVSQNPRHKITKRGQNVTFRCDPISEHNRLYWYRQTLGQGPEFLTYFQNEAQLEKSRLLSDRFSAERPKGSFSTLEIQRTEQGDSAMYLCASSLNSDGGYGYPFGSGTRLTVV.

This clonotype has ten or more counts. V and J are TRBV14 and TRBJ1-3; maybe TRBD1 (6 bases). In germline, CDR1 is SGHDN, CDR2 FVKESK. The CDR3 extends over 16 amino acids. Trimming removed 4 bases from V and 0 bases from J, with 13 bases in between. Here the CDR3 DNA reads TGTGCCAGCAGCCGCACTGGGACAAGCTCTGGAAACACCATATATTTT. It encodes CASSRTGTSSGNTIYF.

Note on this clonotype: At one end the junction does not follow the germline gene, possibly because of a read error. The V and J genes are TRBV4-3 and TRBJ1-2; D unclear. This CDR3 is 16 amino acids long. Germline CDR1 LGHNA, CDR2 YSLEER. This chain's CDR3 is CASSQSQHWFSYGYAF. CDR3 bases: TGCGCCAGCAGCCAATCCCAGCATTGGTTCTCCTATGGCTACGCCTTC.

Ten or more counts support this clonotype. CDR3 sequence: CASSIGQGWGSYEQYF. CDR3 bases: TGTGCCAGCAGCATCGGACAGGGTTGGGGGTCCTACGAGCAGTACTTC. The chain couples TRBV5-8 to TRBJ2-7; 8 bases line up with TRBD1. CDR3 size: 16 residues. CDR1 is SGHTS and CDR2 is YDEGEE in the germline V gene. Trimming removed 4 bases from V and 1 base from J; junction bases left unmatched: 10.

This clonotype was recorded at least ten times. The J gene is TRBJ2-5, the V gene TRBV11-2; 8 bases line up with TRBD2. V dropped 2 bases and J dropped 9; count of bases not matched to a gene: 11. The length of the CDR3 is 15 residues. Per the germline V gene, CDR1 is SGHAT and CDR2 is FQNNGV. CDR3 sequence (DNA): TGTGCCAGCAGCTTAAATCGGGGGGGCCCCAAGGCCCAGTACTTC. Protein product: CASSLNRGGPKAQYF.

This clonotype was recorded once. The V and J genes are TRBV5-5 and TRBJ2-3; D could derive from TRBD1 or TRBD2 (6 bases each). Germline lookup yields CDR1 SGHKS and CDR2 YYEKEE (reference sequence). Trimming took off 0 bases at V and 3 bases at J, with 17 bases between the two ends. This CDR3 is built from 17 residues. DNA for the CDR3: TGTGCCAGCAGCTTGGAGTCTAGGGGGGTGGGGACAGATACGCAGTATTTT. It yields the protein CASSLESRGVGTDTQYF. The full variable domain, rest sourced from reference TRBV5-5 and TRBJ2-3, is DAGVTQSPTHLIKTRGQQVTLRCSPISGHKSVSWYQQVLGQGPQFIFQYYEKEERGRGNFPDRFSARQFPNYSSELNVNALLLGDSALYLCASSLESRGVGTDTQYFGPGTRLTVL.

The chain links TRBV19 to TRBJ1-2; 8 nucleotides match TRBD1. The J segment lost 0 bases and the V segment lost 4 bases, leaving 13 bases of the junction unmatched. The CDR3 contains 18 residues. Germline loops: CDR1 LNHDA, CDR2 SQIVND (reference sequence). The CDR3 DNA follows: TGTGCCAGTAGTACCCTGACAGGGGCCCACATTTCTAACTATGGCTACACCTTC. Protein sequence: CASSTLTGAHISNYGYTF. The full variable domain, with the rest looked up from reference TRBV19 and TRBJ1-2, is DGGITQSPKYLFRKEGQNVTLSCEQNLNHDAMYWYRQDPGQGLRLIYYSQIVNDFQKGDIAEGYSVSREKKESFPLTVTSAQKNPTAFYLCASSTLTGAHISNYGYTFGSGTRLTVV.

This clonotype was found many times. V usage is TRBV6-1 and J usage is TRBJ2-1; TRBD1 matches 10 bases. Germline trimming cut 5 bases from V and 5 bases from J; bases unmatched to any gene: 6. CDR1 is MNHNS, CDR2 SASEGT, per germline. The CDR3 loop spans 15 amino acids. The CDR3 reads CASSLETGGHNEQFF. The CDR3 DNA reads as TGTGCCAGCAGTCTTGAGACAGGGGGCCACAATGAGCAGTTCTTC.

As for this clonotype: Being one base from a much bigger clone, this may be a read error. J is TRBJ1-5 and V is TRBV28; maybe TRBD1 (5 bases). Trimming removed 5 bases from V and 1 base from J, with 15 bases in between. Germline-derived CDR1 and CDR2 are MDHEN and SYDVKM. CDR3 size: 16 residues. The CDR3 region is CASSLSQGPSNQPQHF. In DNA form, the CDR3 reads TGTGCCAGCAGTCTCAGTCAGGGACCGAGCAATCAGCCCCAGCATTTT.

This clonotype has a handful of counts. The gene calls are TRBV6-5 and TRBJ1-1; TRBD1 might be the D (5 bases). V lost 6 bases, J lost 8 bases, and 13 bases lay in between. CDR1 and CDR2 (germline): MNHEY, SVGAGI. CDR3 length equals 12 residues. The CDR3 reads CASSPTQAEAFF. The CDR3 region has the DNA TGTGCCAGCAGCCCTACACAGGCAGAAGCTTTCTTT.